Following are 24 T cell receptor beta chains from one sample sequenced in a study of T cell responses to AZD1222 COVID-19 vaccine. Generated by immunoSEQ multiplex PCR, the TCRdb table keeps only in-frame clones and is missing some. The data contain about 170,000 clones, approximately 95% of them singletons. Material: peripheral blood, obtained on day 0 of AZD1222 vaccination. The origin of the receptors is an adult in good health.

Concerning this clone itself: The junction differs from germline at one of its ends, possibly a read error. The V and J genes are TRBV12-3 or TRBV12-4 and TRBJ2-7; TRBD1 agrees at 7 bases. The CDR3 has 13 amino acids. CDR3 sequence: CATSYGTAYEQYF. Here the CDR3 DNA reads TGTGCCACCAGTTATGGGACAGCCTACGAGCAGTACTTC.

V and J are TRBV3-1 (or the pseudogene TRBV3-2) and TRBJ1-5; D is unclear. V gave up 1 base and J gave up 8 bases, with 6 bases separating them. CDR1 and CDR2 (germline): LGHDT, YNNKEL (reference sequence). This CDR3 is built from 12 residues. The CDR3 DNA is TGTGCCAGCAGCCAAGCTGGAGAGCCCCAGCATTTT. This codes for CASSQAGEPQHF.

This sequence joins TRBV10-3 and TRBJ1-1; weak D call: TRBD1 (6 bases). In germline, CDR1 is ENHRY, CDR2 SYGVKD. This CDR3 comprises 14 residues. V shed 7 bases and J shed 3 bases, with 15 bases lying between them. The CDR3 here is CAITEQGLHTEAFF. The CDR3 DNA reads TGTGCCATCACCGAGCAGGGGTTACACACTGAAGCTTTCTTT.

The gene calls are TRBV6-1 and TRBJ1-1; D call uncertain. From germline, CDR1 is MNHNS and CDR2 SASEGT. V lost 2 bases to trimming and J lost 7 bases, with 17 bases between them. CDR3 length equals 15 residues. The chain's CDR3 is CASSEFTTKVSEAFF. The CDR3 DNA is TGTGCCAGCAGTGAATTTACTACAAAAGTAAGTGAAGCTTTCTTT.

This chain joins TRBV7-9 and TRBJ1-3; D is ambiguous. Per the germline V gene, CDR1 is SEHNR and CDR2 is FQNEAQ (reference sequence). The CDR3 is 13 amino acids. Trimming took 8 bases from V and 5 from J, leaving 13 bases between them. CDR3 bases: TGTGCCAGCGGATCGTCGGTGAGAAACACCATATATTTT. Protein sequence: CASGSSVRNTIYF.

V and J are TRBV7-9 and TRBJ1-2; D is unresolved. Germline loops: CDR1 SEHNR, CDR2 FQNEAQ (reference sequence). V gave up 4 bases and J gave up 10 bases, with 13 bases separating them. This CDR3 comprises 12 residues. The CDR3 DNA reads TGTGCCAGCAGCTGGTCCGGTGATGACTACACCTTC. This encodes CASSWSGDDYTF.

The chain has TRBV27 and TRBJ1-5, with D tentatively TRBD1 (5 bases). Trimming left V 6 bases short and J 1 base short, with 16 bases between. Germline V gene lookup returns CDR1 MNHEY and CDR2 SMNVEV (reference sequence). This CDR3 comprises 16 residues. DNA for the CDR3: TGTGCCAGCAGGCCCGGGACCAGGATCAGCAATCAGCCCCAGCATTTT. Residues: CASRPGTRISNQPQHF.

This chain connects TRBV7-2 to TRBJ1-1; D is perhaps TRBD1 (6 bases). The CDR3 length is 14 residues. The V gene's germline CDR1 is SGHTA and CDR2 FQGNSA. V was trimmed by 4 bases and J by 14 bases, leaving 23 bases between them. The CDR3 DNA reads TGTGCCAGCAGCTCAAGGGACAAGGGCCCACTTAGGTTCTTT. Translation: CASSSRDKGPLRFF.

The gene calls are TRBV27 and TRBJ2-3; D gene ambiguous. Germline CDR1 reads MNHEY; CDR2 reads SMNVEV (reference sequence). CDR3 length equals 13 residues. V gave up 7 bases and J gave up 0 bases, with 8 bases separating them. CDR3 in amino acids: CASKERSTDTQYF. For the CDR3, the DNA is TGTGCCAGCAAGGAGAGGAGCACAGATACGCAGTATTTT.

The CDR3 is CASSPFARATDNEQFF. CDR3 DNA: TGTGCCAGCTCACCCTTTGCGCGGGCAACCGACAATGAGCAGTTCTTC. V is TRBV18 and J is TRBJ2-1; D might be TRBD2 (5 bases). The ends were cut back, 3 bases at V and 5 bases at J, with 17 bases in the middle. This CDR3 has 16 residues. Germline CDR1 reads KGHSH; CDR2 reads LQKENI. The full variable domain, with the rest looked up from reference TRBV18 and TRBJ2-1, is NAGVMQNPRHLVRRRGQEARLRCSPMKGHSHVYWYRQLPEEGLKFMVYLQKENIIDESGMPKERFSAEFPKEGPSILRIQQVVRGDSAAYFCASSPFARATDNEQFFGPGTRLTVL.

V and J are TRBV12-3 or TRBV12-4 and TRBJ1-6; D not resolved. The V and J ends lost 2 bases and 11 bases respectively, with 7 bases between them. This CDR3 is 12 amino acids long. CDR3 DNA sequence: TGTGCCAGCAGTTTACAGAGGCCACCCCTCCACTTT. Translation gives CASSLQRPPLHF.

The chain is built from TRBV6-6 and TRBJ1-3; D is unclear. V gave up 7 bases and J gave up 0 bases, with 10 bases separating them. This CDR3 contains 14 residues. Germline V gene data show CDR1 as MNHNY and CDR2 as SVGAGI (reference sequence). The chain's CDR3 is CASMMGGSGNTIYF. The CDR3 DNA follows: TGTGCCAGCATGATGGGCGGCTCTGGAAACACCATATATTTT.

Details on this clone: The sample has other DNA sequences that encode this CDR3 too. The V gene is TRBV5-1, the J gene TRBJ1-1; unclear D gene. Trimming removed 2 bases at V and 0 bases at J, with 11 bases between. The CDR3 loop spans 15 amino acids. Germline CDR1 reads SGHRS; CDR2 reads YFSETQ. CDR3 in DNA: TGCGCCAGCAGCTTTCAGGCAGGCCTGAACACTGAAGCTTTCTTT. Protein sequence: CASSFQAGLNTEAFF.

The rearrangement joins TRBV25-1 to TRBJ1-1; perhaps TRBD1 as D (5 bases). This CDR3 spans 13 amino acids. V shed 8 bases and J shed 4 bases, with 14 bases lying between them. The germline gives CDR1 MGHDK, CDR2 SYGVNS. CDR3 nucleotide sequence: TGTGCCAGCCGGGGGGGGATGACCACTGAAGCTTTCTTT. Translated, it gives CASRGGMTTEAFF.

The rearrangement joins TRBV10-3 to TRBJ1-1; TRBD1 matches 7 bases. The CDR3 extends over 13 amino acids. Germline-derived CDR1 and CDR2 are ENHRY and SYGVKD. Trimming cost V 9 bases and J 4 bases; bases outside gene matches: 8. CDR3 bases: TGTGCCATGACCCCCTCAGGGGGCACTGAAGCTTTCTTT. Translated, it gives CAMTPSGGTEAFF.

The chain recombines TRBV6-5 with TRBJ1-5; D not resolved. Germline V CDR1 and CDR2: MNHEY, SVGAGI. This CDR3 has 12 amino acids. V was clipped by 10 bases and J by 4 bases, with 11 bases between them. CDR3 in amino acids: CATKTGNQPQHF. For the CDR3, the DNA is TGTGCCACCAAGACGGGGAATCAGCCCCAGCATTTT.

V and J are TRBV5-1 and TRBJ2-2, with D unclear. The CDR3 has 13 amino acids. From germline, CDR1 is SGHRS and CDR2 YFSETQ. V was pared by 7 bases and J by 8 bases, with 15 bases between. The CDR3 coding sequence is TGCGCCAGCTCGCCTTCTGGAGAAGGGGAGCTGTTTTTT. The encoded protein is CASSPSGEGELFF. Full variable domain (remainder filled in from reference TRBV5-1 and TRBJ2-2): KAGVTQTPRYLIKTRGQQVTLSCSPISGHRSVSWYQQTPGQGLQFLFEYFSETQRNKGNFPGRFSGRQFSNSRSEMNVSTLELGDSALYLCASSPSGEGELFFGEGSRLTVL.

The chain couples TRBV7-9 to TRBJ2-1; unclear D gene. Trimming took 2 bases from V and 8 from J, leaving 7 bases between them. The CDR3 contains 12 residues. Germline-derived CDR1 and CDR2 are SEHNR and FQNEAQ (reference sequence). This CDR3 is CASSLNKDEQFF. For the CDR3, the DNA is TGTGCCAGCAGCTTAAACAAGGATGAGCAGTTCTTC.

This chain links TRBV25-1 with TRBJ1-4; D call uncertain. Deletions cut 8 bases from V and 0 bases from J, with 13 bases between. The CDR3 length is 15 residues. Germline V CDR1 and CDR2: MGHDK, SYGVNS. CDR3 region: CASQKQGSTNEKLFF. CDR3 sequence (DNA): TGTGCCAGCCAAAAGCAAGGGTCAACTAATGAAAAACTGTTTTTT.

The chain uses TRBV11-3 and TRBJ1-1; TRBD1 is a possible D gene (5 bases). This CDR3 has 13 amino acids. Germline V lookup: CDR1 SGHNT, CDR2 YENEEA. Trimming took off 5 bases at V and 6 bases at J, with 13 bases between the two ends. The CDR3 sequence: CASSPRGGAEAFF. DNA for the CDR3: TGTGCCAGCAGCCCGAGGGGTGGCGCTGAAGCTTTCTTT. Filled out from reference TRBV11-3 and TRBJ1-1, the complete variable domain reads EAGVVQSPRYKIIEKKQPVAFWCNPISGHNTLYWYLQNLGQGPELLIRYENEEAVDDSQLPKDRFSAERLKGVDSTLKIQPAELGDSAVYLCASSPRGGAEAFFGQGTRLTVV.

This clone appeared once. The chain links TRBV12-5 to TRBJ1-5; tentative D call: TRBD1 (5 bases). Germline V gene lookup returns CDR1 LGHNT and CDR2 FRNRAP. Between the trimmed V and J ends, which lost 6 bases and 7 bases, there was a span of 22 bases. This CDR3 spans 16 amino acids. CDR3 region: CASGRGERGEFQPQHF. CDR3 sequence (DNA): TGTGCTAGTGGCCGAGGTGAGAGGGGAGAATTCCAGCCCCAGCATTTT.

The chain recombines TRBV6-4 with TRBJ1-1; 9 nucleotides align to TRBD1. CDR3 length: 15 residues. Per germline, CDR1 MRHNA and CDR2 SNTAGT. The junction had 13 bases not matched to a gene; V was cut back by 3 bases and J by 11 bases. The CDR3 protein is CASSEAPGMGTGAFF. The CDR3 DNA reads as TGTGCCAGCAGTGAAGCTCCCGGAATGGGGACAGGGGCTTTCTTT.

The rearrangement uses TRBV7-8 and TRBJ2-1, with D tentatively TRBD1 (5 bases). CDR3 length: 15 amino acids. V lost 1 base, J lost 4 bases, and 11 bases lay in between. Germline-derived CDR1 and CDR2 are SGHVS and FQNEAQ. The chain's CDR3 is CASSLEGVLYNEQFF. The CDR3 bases are TGTGCCAGCAGCTTAGAAGGGGTCCTATACAATGAGCAGTTCTTC.

V and J are TRBV2 and TRBJ2-1; the match to TRBD2 covers 7 bases. The CDR3 sequence is 13 residues long. V was pared by 11 bases and J by 4 bases, with 8 bases of the junction left unmatched. The V gene's germline CDR1 is SNHLY and CDR2 FYNNEI. In nucleotides, the CDR3 is TGTGCCGGTGGGGCTAGCGGTTACAATGAGCAGTTCTTC. Translated: CAGGASGYNEQFF.